This T cell receptor beta chain derives from a study of siplizumab effects on memory and regulatory T cells. Broader study findings: Naive T cells looked more diverse than memory cells, and they looked like major contributors to the alloresponse. Unstimulated subsets captured only a minor fraction of alloreactive clones. Siplizumab gave mappable alloreactive CD4+ clones an average Treg-derived fraction of around 70%, against under 35% in controls.

Trimming took 3 bases from V and 5 from J, leaving 10 bases between them. Germline CDR1 MGHRA, CDR2 YSYEKL. There are 14 residues in the CDR3. On this clone: Its target is unknown.

Assay: immunoSEQ multiplex PCR; the TCRdb copy retains only in-frame clones and omits some. This sample yields 98,000 or so clones, of which more than 85% are seen a single time; 0.62% belongs to the top ten. The source is a human donor in good health. The sequenced sample consisted of Tregs sorted from blood. V is TRBV4-1 and J is TRBJ2-2, with D possibly being TRBD1 (5 bases). CDR3 loop: CASSHRVRTGELFF. CDR3 nucleotides: TGCGCCAGCAGCCACAGGGTCAGGACCGGGGAGCTGTTTTTT.